This TCR beta chain appears in the sequencing data of a study of cytomegalovirus exposure and HLA in healthy donors (TCRdb year 2017). At the level of the whole study: According to a later analysis, one platform produced both the roughly 120 validation repertoires and the 550 to 800 repertoires of the first cohort. The study aimed to test whether signatures of past pathogen exposure could be identified by cataloging public T cell receptors. Along with the approximately 620-subject first cohort, a separate validation cohort of over 90 different subjects was used. High-throughput TCR immunosequencing, statistical association of individual TCRs with disease status, and machine learning were combined to predict cytomegalovirus infection status. Results the study describes overall, beyond this receptor: In vitro tests confirmed that three of the cytomegalovirus-associated TCR beta chains recognize cytomegalovirus antigens. The authors suggested that the approach could potentially be extended to other disease states and immunological phenotypes. The study gave a list of 150 to 200 TCR beta chains associated with cytomegalovirus. The classifier was reported to diagnose cytomegalovirus status with high specificity and sensitivity in both the original and validation cohorts. Of the cluster scores, roughly 95% were above 0 in a later analysis, which found that TCRs clustered in the first cohort also tended to co-occur in the approximately 130 validation repertoires. Most TCR sequences were seen in very few donors, while some public TCRs were found in many individuals. The validation cohort had no HLA typing available for a later analysis, so co-occurrence within that cohort was assessed over all 130 or so repertoires.

V has 6 bases trimmed and J has 0 bases trimmed; junction bases matching no gene number 22. CDR1 and CDR2, looked up from the germline V gene (reference sequence), are MNHEY and SMNVEV. Measured from the cysteine to the phenylalanine, the CDR3 is 21 residues long. The CDR3 DNA has 63 bases and is translated from base 1. Library preparation was by the immunoSEQ multiplex PCR assay. The paper's data handling went like this. To diagnose cytomegalovirus status from the catalog of TCR beta chain sequences, a statistical classification framework was built. What TCRdb holds here is the immuneACCESS table cut down to in-frame rearrangements. Part of the clones is not present; checked against another copy, under half of the missing clones reflect an unresolved V gene, and the others are unexplained. Clone size and V and J calls were adopted from that table, with D and trimming inferred from the DNA. This sample gives roughly 120,000 clones in total; around 94% of them show up just once. The top ten hold roughly 1.2% of the sample.

Separate from the roughly 650-subject first cohort, the validation cohort of 95 to 150 subjects was the group to which the donors belonged. Remarks on this clone: The antigen this receptor binds is unknown. No much larger clone is present one base from it, and per-base qualities are unavailable.

This clonotype was sampled from a woman younger than 35 in good health and CMV-seronegative. The receptor chain draws on TRBV27 and TRBJ2-7; the junction holds 11 bases that match TRBD2. Specimen: PBMCs. DNA sequence: TGTGCCAGCAGACGGAAAAGCTTGACTAGCGGGAATACTCGGAGCTCCTACGAGCAGTACTTC. The resulting protein is CASRRKSLTSGNTRSSYEQYF.